Each of the 26 T cell receptor beta chains below was sequenced from the same sample in a study of shared clonotypes between healthy human individuals. Naive CD8 cells lacked CD45RO, underwent positive selection for CCR7 and left out terminally differentiated effector memory CD45RA+ cells. This table comes from immunoSEQ multiplex PCR, and its TCRdb copy is limited to in-frame clones, with some not included. The profile shows millions of clones, less than 95% of them singletons. Sequencing was performed on naive CD8+ T cells sorted from blood. The receptors were gathered from a man aged 18 to 29 in good health.

The J gene is TRBJ2-2, the V gene TRBV11-2, with 8 bases lining up with TRBD2. Germline CDR1 reads SGHAT; CDR2 reads FQNNGV. This CDR3 region has 15 residues. The junction had 2 bases not matched to a gene; V was cut back by 5 bases and J by 0 bases. The DNA for the CDR3 is TGTGCCAGCAGCGATAGCGGGGCGAACACCGGGGAGCTGTTTTTT. Its translation is CASSDSGANTGELFF.

The V gene is TRBV27, the J gene TRBJ2-7, with 8 nucleotides matching TRBD1. V was clipped by 6 bases and J by 3 bases; unmatched bases: 10. The CDR3 extends over 15 amino acids. Germline CDR1 and CDR2: MNHEY and SMNVEV (reference sequence). The CDR3 is CASRPTGASLYEQYF. As DNA, the CDR3 is TGTGCCAGCAGGCCGACAGGGGCGAGTCTCTACGAGCAGTACTTC.

J is TRBJ1-2 and V is TRBV7-2; 7 bases agree with TRBD1. The CDR3 runs 16 residues. The V and J ends lost 4 bases and 3 bases, in that order; junction bases with no gene match: 11. The germline gives CDR1 SGHTA, CDR2 FQGNSA. This chain's CDR3 is CASSSIDDRAYYGYTF. CDR3 sequence (DNA): TGTGCCAGCAGCTCGATCGACGACAGGGCGTACTATGGCTACACCTTC.

J is TRBJ2-5 and V is TRBV9, with D uncertain. The CDR3 is 13 residues long. Germline lookup yields CDR1 SGDLS and CDR2 YYNGEE. Trimming took 4 bases from V and 5 from J, leaving 12 bases between them. The chain's CDR3 is CASSSQVPETQYF. DNA for the CDR3: TGTGCCAGCAGCTCCCAGGTCCCCGAGACCCAGTACTTC.

This chain links TRBV6-6 with TRBJ2-5; 11 bases align to TRBD2. The CDR3 sequence is 15 residues long. The V and J ends lost 7 bases and 5 bases, in that order; junction bases with no gene match: 9. CDR1 is MNHNY, CDR2 SVGAGI, per germline (reference sequence). CDR3 sequence: CASILLAGAGETQYF. CDR3 bases: TGTGCCAGCATACTACTAGCGGGGGCTGGTGAGACCCAGTACTTC.

This clone was recorded only once. The J gene is TRBJ1-1, the V gene TRBV7-9, with D unclear. The CDR3 has 16 amino acids. The V end lost 1 base, the J end lost 4 bases, and 16 bases lay between the germline ends. Germline values: CDR1 SEHNR, CDR2 FQNEAQ (reference sequence). The CDR3 spells CASSLGSEIDGTEAFF. CDR3 in DNA: TGTGCCAGCAGCTTAGGGTCAGAAATCGACGGCACTGAAGCTTTCTTT.

This chain links TRBV5-4 with TRBJ2-7, with D maybe TRBD2 (6 bases). The CDR3 loop spans 13 amino acids. Trimming stripped 9 bases from V and 0 bases from J, with 13 bases between. Germline V gene sequence: CDR1 SGHNT, CDR2 YYREEE (reference sequence). As DNA, the CDR3 is TGTGCCACCGGGGACTCAAGCTCCTACGAGCAGTACTTC. Protein: CATGDSSSYEQYF.

The chain recombines TRBV28 with TRBJ2-7; unclear D gene. CDR3 size: 11 residues. CDR1 and CDR2 from the germline V gene are MDHEN and SYDVKM. V was trimmed by 10 bases and J by 4 bases, leaving 11 bases between them. The DNA of the CDR3 is TGTGCCACGACGGACGGATACGAGCAGTACTTC. It yields the protein CATTDGYEQYF.

About this clone itself: This sequence may be a read error, since a much larger clone differs from it by one base. This sample includes further DNA sequences coding for the same CDR3. The chain links TRBV28 to TRBJ1-1; no definite D call. This CDR3 is 13 amino acids long. Germline V gene data show CDR1 as MDHEN and CDR2 as SYDVKM. CDR3 coding DNA: TGTGCCAGCAGTTTTGGGGTTAGAACTGAAGCCTTCTTT. It is translated as CASSFGVRTEAFF.

The chain joins TRBV7-9 to TRBJ2-5; unclear D gene. Germline assignment: CDR1 SEHNR and CDR2 FQNEAQ (reference sequence). The CDR3 loop spans 13 amino acids. Trimming cost V 6 bases and J 4 bases, with 12 bases left between them. The CDR3, as DNA: TGTGCCAGCAGTCCAGATTCAATAGAGACCCAGTACTTC. Protein: CASSPDSIETQYF.

CDR3 sequence: CASSLSGVGRGSQETQYF. The DNA of the CDR3 is TGTGCCAGCAGTTTATCGGGGGTGGGCAGGGGATCCCAAGAGACCCAGTACTTC. This rearrangement joins TRBV27 to TRBJ2-5; TRBD1 might be the D (6 bases). The CDR3 contains 18 residues. Per the germline V gene, CDR1 is MNHEY and CDR2 is SMNVEV (reference sequence). V was pared by 0 bases and J by 1 base, with 18 bases between.

The rearrangement uses TRBV27 and TRBJ1-5; TRBD1 agrees at 11 bases. The CDR3 extends over 16 amino acids. The germline gives CDR1 MNHEY, CDR2 SMNVEV (reference sequence). The V and J ends lost 2 bases and 12 bases, in that order; junction bases with no gene match: 12. The CDR3 DNA reads TGTGCCAGCAGTTTACTCTCGGACAGGGGGCCCCGACTCCAGCATTTT. This codes for CASSLLSDRGPRLQHF.

Details on this clone: The sample holds other DNA sequences that translate to the same CDR3. This sequence joins TRBV5-4 and TRBJ2-1; 7 bases align to TRBD2. Germline assignment: CDR1 SGHNT and CDR2 YYREEE (reference sequence). Germline trimming cut 2 bases from V and 7 bases from J; bases unmatched to any gene: 3. The CDR3 has 13 residues. DNA of the CDR3: TGTGCCAGCAGCTTCGGGGGAGGGAATGAGCAGTTCTTC. This translates into CASSFGGGNEQFF.

Concerning this clone itself: This sample also contains other DNA sequences that code for the same CDR3. This chain connects TRBV7-9 to TRBJ2-7; no definite D call. This CDR3 has 10 amino acids. Germline values: CDR1 SEHNR, CDR2 FQNEAQ (reference sequence). V was shortened by 8 bases and J by 3 bases, with 5 bases between the two germline ends. This CDR3 reads CASGDYEQYF. In DNA, the CDR3 is TGTGCCAGCGGAGACTACGAGCAGTACTTC.

This clone appeared a single time. This chain links TRBV10-3 with TRBJ1-2; TRBD1 matches at 10 bases. This CDR3 comprises 13 residues. Germline-derived CDR1 and CDR2 are ENHRY and SYGVKD. V lost 8 bases to trimming and J lost 2 bases; unmatched junction nucleotides: 2. The DNA for the CDR3 is TGTGCCATCTGGACAGGGGGGAACTATGGCTACACCTTC. It encodes CAIWTGGNYGYTF.

The gene calls are TRBV6-1 and TRBJ2-7; D not resolved. Germline V gene lookup returns CDR1 MNHNS and CDR2 SASEGT. V gave up 1 base and J gave up 7 bases, with 14 bases separating them. The length of the CDR3 is 14 residues. The DNA of the CDR3 is TGTGCCAGCAGTGAAGACCCGCAGGCCCGAGAGCAGTACTTC. Amino acids: CASSEDPQAREQYF.

This clone is a singleton in its sample. The chain joins TRBV28 to TRBJ2-3, with D uncertain. V was shortened by 1 base and J by 4 bases, with 12 bases between the two germline ends. Germline CDR1 reads MDHEN; CDR2 reads SYDVKM. The CDR3 totals 15 residues. The DNA of the CDR3 is TGTGCCAGCAGTTTATATCGAGCGTCTGCAGATACGCAGTATTTT. This translates into CASSLYRASADTQYF.

CDR3 nucleotides: TGTGCCAGCAGTTACCCTGGTAGCGGGGGCGGGGAGCTGTTTTTT. Its protein is CASSYPGSGGGELFF. The chain carries TRBV6-5 and TRBJ2-2; 9 positions agree with TRBD2. After removal of 2 bases from V and 7 bases from J, the junction contained 5 bases not matched to a gene. CDR1 is MNHEY, CDR2 SVGAGI, per germline. The CDR3 contains 15 residues.

The chain recombines TRBV2 with TRBJ2-1; D may be TRBD1 (6 bases). Germline V gives CDR1 SNHLY, CDR2 FYNNEI. Deletions cut 0 bases from V and 8 bases from J, with 14 bases between. This CDR3 has 15 amino acids. CDR3 residues: CASSEAGFGGDEQFF. The CDR3 coding sequence is TGTGCCAGCAGTGAAGCGGGGTTTGGGGGCGATGAGCAGTTCTTC.

V usage is TRBV6-5 and J usage is TRBJ2-7, with D possibly being TRBD1 or TRBD2 (6 bases each). Per the germline V gene, CDR1 is MNHEY and CDR2 is SVGAGI. Trimming removed 0 bases from V and 7 bases from J, with 13 bases in between. The CDR3 sequence is 14 residues long. CDR3 amino acids: CASSYSLGGGEQYF. The DNA for the CDR3 is TGTGCCAGCAGTTACTCGCTCGGGGGCGGGGAGCAGTACTTC.

The genes are TRBV25-1 and TRBJ2-3, with 8 nucleotides matching TRBD2. Germline V CDR1 and CDR2: MGHDK, SYGVNS. With 1 base clipped from V and 4 bases from J, the junction kept 13 bases outside the gene matches. This CDR3 has 18 residues. CDR3 bases: TGTGCCAGCAGTGAATCCCAAGCGGGGGCCCTTGTCTCAGATACGCAGTATTTT. The encoded protein is CASSESQAGALVSDTQYF.

The chain has TRBV7-2 and TRBJ2-2, with D possibly matching TRBD2 (5 bases). The CDR3 runs 16 residues. Germline CDR1 is SGHTA and CDR2 is FQGNSA. Between the trimmed V and J ends, which lost 0 bases and 4 bases, there was a span of 12 bases. CDR3 sequence (DNA): TGTGCCAGCAGCTTAGCGAACCTAGCTCCCACCGGGGAGCTGTTTTTT. Translation gives CASSLANLAPTGELFF.

About this clone: Other nucleotide sequences in the sample specify the same CDR3. V gene TRBV7-9 combines with J gene TRBJ1-1; TRBD1 is a possible D gene (5 bases). V dropped 0 bases and J dropped 2 bases, with 7 bases sitting between them. The CDR3 is 14 amino acids. CDR1 SEHNR and CDR2 FQNEAQ come from the germline V gene (reference sequence). CDR3: CASSLAGGNTEAFF. The CDR3 nucleotides are TGTGCCAGCAGCTTAGCCGGGGGAAACACTGAAGCTTTCTTT.

V gene TRBV19 combines with J gene TRBJ2-7; D may correspond to TRBD1 or TRBD2 (7 bases each). CDR3 length: 15 amino acids. The germline V gene encodes CDR1 LNHDA and CDR2 SQIVND (reference sequence). Trimming pared 7 bases from V and 3 bases from J, leaving 19 bases between. The DNA of the CDR3 is TGTGCCAGTACTTATGGGCCAGGGGGGGACTACGAGCAGTACTTC. This gives the protein CASTYGPGGDYEQYF.

The rearrangement uses TRBV6-6 and TRBJ2-5; no definite D call. The germline V and J ends were trimmed by 8 bases and 0 bases, with 13 bases remaining between them. This CDR3 contains 14 residues. CDR1 and CDR2 (germline): MNHNY, SVGAGI (reference sequence). CDR3 nucleotides: TGTGCCAGCGACCATTTCAAGTACCAAGAGACCCAGTACTTC. It is translated as CASDHFKYQETQYF.

This rearrangement joins TRBV18 to TRBJ2-2; D remains ambiguous. CDR1 is KGHSH, CDR2 LQKENI, per germline. The CDR3 has 15 residues. Between the trimmed V and J ends, which lost 0 bases and 1 base, there was a span of 6 bases. The CDR3 DNA reads as TGTGCCAGCTCACCACCTTTTGGGAACACCGGGGAGCTGTTTTTT. Its protein product is CASSPPFGNTGELFF.